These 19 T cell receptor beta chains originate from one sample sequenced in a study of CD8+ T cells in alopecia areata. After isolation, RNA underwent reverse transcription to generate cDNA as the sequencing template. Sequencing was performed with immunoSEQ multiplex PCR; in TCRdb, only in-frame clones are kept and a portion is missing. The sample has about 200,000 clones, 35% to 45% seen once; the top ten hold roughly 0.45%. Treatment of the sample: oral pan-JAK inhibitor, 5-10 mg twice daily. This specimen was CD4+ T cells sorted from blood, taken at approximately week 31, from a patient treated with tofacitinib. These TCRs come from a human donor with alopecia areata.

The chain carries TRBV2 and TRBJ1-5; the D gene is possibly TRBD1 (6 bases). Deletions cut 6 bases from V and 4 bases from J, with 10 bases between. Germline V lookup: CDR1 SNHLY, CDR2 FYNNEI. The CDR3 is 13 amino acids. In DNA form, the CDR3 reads TGTGCCAGCAGCAACAGGGATAATCAGCCCCAGCATTTT. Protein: CASSNRDNQPQHF.

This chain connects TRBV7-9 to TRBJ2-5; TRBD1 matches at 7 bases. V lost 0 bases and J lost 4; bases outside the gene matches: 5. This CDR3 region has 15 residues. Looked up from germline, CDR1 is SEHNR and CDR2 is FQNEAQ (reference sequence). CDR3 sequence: CASSLAGAGGETQYF. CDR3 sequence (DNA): TGTGCCAGCAGCTTAGCAGGGGCAGGGGGAGAGACCCAGTACTTC.

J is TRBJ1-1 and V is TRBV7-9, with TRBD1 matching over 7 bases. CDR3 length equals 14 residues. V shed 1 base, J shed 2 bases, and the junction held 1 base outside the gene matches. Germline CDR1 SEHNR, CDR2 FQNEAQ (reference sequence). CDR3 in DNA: TGTGCCAGCAGCTTAGGGACAGGTAACACTGAAGCTTTCTTT. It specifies CASSLGTGNTEAFF. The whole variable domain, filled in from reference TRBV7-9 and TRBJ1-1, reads DTGVSQNPRHKITKRGQNVTFRCDPISEHNRLYWYRQTLGQGPEFLTYFQNEAQLEKSRLLSDRFSAERPKGSFSTLEIQRTEQGDSAMYLCASSLGTGNTEAFFGQGTRLTVV.

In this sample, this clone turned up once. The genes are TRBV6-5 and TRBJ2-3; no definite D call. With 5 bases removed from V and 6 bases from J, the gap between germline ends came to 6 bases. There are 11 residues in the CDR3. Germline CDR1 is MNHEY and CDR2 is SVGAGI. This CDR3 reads CASSRRDTQYF. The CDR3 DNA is TGTGCCAGCAGTAGGCGGGATACGCAGTATTTT.

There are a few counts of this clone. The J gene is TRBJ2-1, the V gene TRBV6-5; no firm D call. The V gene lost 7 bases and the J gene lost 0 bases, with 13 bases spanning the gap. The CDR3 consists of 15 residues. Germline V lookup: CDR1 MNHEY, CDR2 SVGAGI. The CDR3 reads CASTPDDSSYNEQFF. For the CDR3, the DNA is TGTGCCAGCACCCCCGACGATAGCTCCTACAATGAGCAGTTCTTC.

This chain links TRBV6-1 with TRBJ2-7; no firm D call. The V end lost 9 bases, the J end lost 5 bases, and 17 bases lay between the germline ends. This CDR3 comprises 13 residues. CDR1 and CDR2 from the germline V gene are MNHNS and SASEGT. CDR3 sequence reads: CASDRPTDNEQYF. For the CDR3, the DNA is TGTGCCAGTGACCGACCGACTGATAACGAGCAGTACTTC.

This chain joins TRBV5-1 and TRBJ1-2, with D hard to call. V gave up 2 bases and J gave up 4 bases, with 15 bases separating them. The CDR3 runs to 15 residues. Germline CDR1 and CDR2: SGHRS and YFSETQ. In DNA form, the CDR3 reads TGCGCCAGCAGCTTTCTGGGAGAGCGCAGCTATGGCTACACCTTC. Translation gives CASSFLGERSYGYTF.

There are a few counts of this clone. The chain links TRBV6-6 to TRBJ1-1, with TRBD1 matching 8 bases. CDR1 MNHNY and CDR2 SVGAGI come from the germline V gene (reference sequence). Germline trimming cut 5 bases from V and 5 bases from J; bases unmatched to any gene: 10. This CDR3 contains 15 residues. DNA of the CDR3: TGTGCCAGCAGTAAGGGAACAGGGGGGTCGACTGAAGCTTTCTTT. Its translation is CASSKGTGGSTEAFF.

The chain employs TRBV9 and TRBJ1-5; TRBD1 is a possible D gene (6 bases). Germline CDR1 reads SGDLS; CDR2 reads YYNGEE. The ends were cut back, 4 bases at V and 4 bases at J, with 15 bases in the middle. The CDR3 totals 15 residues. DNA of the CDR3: TGTGCCAGCAGCCCCGACCATCAGGGGAATCAGCCCCAGCATTTT. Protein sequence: CASSPDHQGNQPQHF.

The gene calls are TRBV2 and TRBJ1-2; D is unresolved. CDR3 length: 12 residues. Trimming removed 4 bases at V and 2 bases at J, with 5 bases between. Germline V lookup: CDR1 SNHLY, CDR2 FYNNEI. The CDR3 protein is CASSADNYGYTF. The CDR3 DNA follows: TGTGCCAGCAGTGCAGACAACTATGGCTACACCTTC. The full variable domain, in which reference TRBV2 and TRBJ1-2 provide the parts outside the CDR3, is EPEVTQTPSHQVTQMGQEVILRCVPISNHLYFYWYRQILGQKVEFLVSFYNNEISEKSEIFDDQFSVERPDGSNFTLKIRSTKLEDSAMYFCASSADNYGYTFGSGTRLTVV.

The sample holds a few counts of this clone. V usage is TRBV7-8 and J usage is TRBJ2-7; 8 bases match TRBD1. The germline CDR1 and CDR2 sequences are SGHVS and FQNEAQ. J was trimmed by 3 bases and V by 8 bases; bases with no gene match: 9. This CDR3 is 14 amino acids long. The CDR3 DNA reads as TGTGCCAGCGCCTATGAACAGGGGGACTACGAGCAGTACTTC. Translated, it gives CASAYEQGDYEQYF.

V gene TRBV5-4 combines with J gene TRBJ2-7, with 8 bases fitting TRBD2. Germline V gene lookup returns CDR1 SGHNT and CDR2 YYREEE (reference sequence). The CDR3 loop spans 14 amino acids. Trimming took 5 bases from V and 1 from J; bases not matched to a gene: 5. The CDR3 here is CASSTREGSYEQYF. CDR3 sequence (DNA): TGTGCCAGCAGTACCCGGGAGGGTTCCTACGAGCAGTACTTC.

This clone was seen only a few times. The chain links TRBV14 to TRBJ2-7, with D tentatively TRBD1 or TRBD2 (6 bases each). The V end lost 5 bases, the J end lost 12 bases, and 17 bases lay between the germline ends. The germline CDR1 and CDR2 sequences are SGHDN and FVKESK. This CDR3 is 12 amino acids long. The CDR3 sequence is CASSTRGLNVYF. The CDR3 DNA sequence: TGTGCCAGCAGCACCCGGGGGCTGAATGTGTACTTC.

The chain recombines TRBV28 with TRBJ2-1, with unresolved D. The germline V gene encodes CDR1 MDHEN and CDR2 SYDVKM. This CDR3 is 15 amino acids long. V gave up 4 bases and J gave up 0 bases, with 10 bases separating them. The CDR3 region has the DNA TGTGCCAGCAGTTGGGAAAGGTACTCCTACAATGAGCAGTTCTTC. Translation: CASSWERYSYNEQFF.

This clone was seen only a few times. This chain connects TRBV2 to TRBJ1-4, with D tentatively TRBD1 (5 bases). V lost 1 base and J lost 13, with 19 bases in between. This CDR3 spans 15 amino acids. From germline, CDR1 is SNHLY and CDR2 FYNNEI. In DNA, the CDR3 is TGTGCCAGCAGTGAAGGCGCCGGGGCCCTGGGAAGACTGTTTTTT. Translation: CASSEGAGALGRLFF. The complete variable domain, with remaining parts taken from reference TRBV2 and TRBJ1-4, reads EPEVTQTPSHQVTQMGQEVILRCVPISNHLYFYWYRQILGQKVEFLVSFYNNEISEKSEIFDDQFSVERPDGSNFTLKIRSTKLEDSAMYFCASSEGAGALGRLFFGSGTQLSVL.

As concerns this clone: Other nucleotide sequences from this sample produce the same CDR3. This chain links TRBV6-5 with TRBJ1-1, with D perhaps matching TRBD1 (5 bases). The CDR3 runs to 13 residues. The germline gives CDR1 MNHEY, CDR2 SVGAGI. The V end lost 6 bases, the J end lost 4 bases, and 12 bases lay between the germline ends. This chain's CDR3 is CASRPRGTTEAFF. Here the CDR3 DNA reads TGTGCCAGCAGGCCGCGGGGGACCACTGAAGCTTTCTTT.

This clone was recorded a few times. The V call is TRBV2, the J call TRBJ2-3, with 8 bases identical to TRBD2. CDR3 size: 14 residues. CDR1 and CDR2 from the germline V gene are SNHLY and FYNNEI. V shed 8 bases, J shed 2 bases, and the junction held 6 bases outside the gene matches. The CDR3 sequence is CASVQRGITDTQYF. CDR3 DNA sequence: TGTGCCAGCGTCCAGCGGGGGATCACAGATACGCAGTATTTT.

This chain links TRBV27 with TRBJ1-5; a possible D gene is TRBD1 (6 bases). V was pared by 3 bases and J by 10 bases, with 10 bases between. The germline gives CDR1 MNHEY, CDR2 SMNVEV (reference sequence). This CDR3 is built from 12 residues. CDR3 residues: CASSFEGGPQHF. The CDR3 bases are TGTGCCAGCAGTTTTGAGGGGGGACCCCAGCATTTT.

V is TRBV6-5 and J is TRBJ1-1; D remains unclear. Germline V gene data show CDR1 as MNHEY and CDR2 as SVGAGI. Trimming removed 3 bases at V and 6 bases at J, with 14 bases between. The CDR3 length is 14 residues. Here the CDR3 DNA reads TGTGCCAGCAGTTATGGAGGGAGGGTCGCTGAAGCTTTCTTT. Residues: CASSYGGRVAEAFF.